The entry that follows covers one TCR beta chain sequence. Its antigen is unknown. The record originates from a study of vaccination and CD4 T cells after COVID-19. About the research overall: The peptides that stimulated the cells were overlapping spike peptides from SARS-CoV-2, HCoV-NL63, HCoV-OC43 and HCoV-229E.

J lost 7 bases, V lost 0 bases, and 6 bases had no gene match. The CDR3 loop spans 15 amino acids. Per germline, CDR1 MNHNS and CDR2 SASEGT. Treatment noted: approximately 9-day PBMC culture with coronavirus spike peptide pools or control peptides (ViraFEST assay). The study's findings and limits: Convalescent patients studied were relatively few, and early post-infection timepoints were absent.

The assay that was used to sequence DNA from cultured CD4+ T cells was the Oncomine TCR Beta short-read assay. TCRdb independently ran MiXCR on the PCR reads; one entry per CDR3 protein. The repertoire includes 13,000 or so distinct CDR3 sequences, approximately 55% of them detected once, and under 25% sits in the top ten. The sequence derives from a human donor who had recovered from COVID-19. The source material was CD4+ T cells from blood, cultured in vitro. This chain joins TRBV6-1 and TRBJ1-1, with TRBD1 matching 9 bases. The CDR3 DNA sequence: TGTGCCAGCAGTGAAGCTCGCGGGACAGGGATTGAAGCTTTCTTT. The encoded protein is CASSEARGTGIEAFF.